These 5 T cell receptor beta chains came from one sample sequenced in a study of regulatory T cells in long-lasting Graves disease (dated by TCRdb to about 2021). The meaning of the sample's time point label: newly diagnosed GD, antithyroid drugs for less than 3 months. For both TCR sequencing and RNA sequencing, RNA was extracted from PBMCs in TRIzol. The library was made by multiplex PCR. This sample was sequenced with an Illumina HiSeq 4000. CDR3 regions were amplified by Arm-PCR with iRepertoire HTBI primers to construct TCR beta libraries. TCRdb redid the processing of the public reads, applying fastp at Q25 and MiXCR, and retained in-frame beta chains. Each CDR3 protein appears once, grouped with its most common genes and DNA. The sample yields 450,000 to 700,000 distinct CDR3 sequences; around an eighth were counted once. The ten most abundant clones make up roughly a tenth of the sample. These data were also reused for a study on T cells in Graves' hyperthyroidism and ophthalmopathy.

Sample: peripheral blood mononuclear cells (PBMCs), taken at new diagnosis, from a patient treated with antithyroid drugs. The receptor set was obtained from a man aged 25-45 years with Graves disease. Donor details come from another sample of the same person, matched by shared clones.

This clonotype appeared a few times. As DNA, the CDR3 is TGTGCCAGCAGCTTAATGGCGAGGGGACTAGCGGGAGTACGAGGTCTGACAGATACGCAGTATTTT. As protein: CASSLMARGLAGVRGLTDTQYF. The V and J genes are TRBV7-9 and TRBJ2-3; TRBD2 matches 14 bases. The CDR3 extends over 22 amino acids. From germline, CDR1 is SEHNR and CDR2 FQNEAQ (reference sequence). J gave up 3 bases and V 2 bases, and 19 bases lay outside the gene matches.

This clonotype was seen ten or more times. This rearrangement joins TRBV12-3 or TRBV12-4 to TRBJ2-3, with D maybe TRBD2 (6 bases). Trimming took off 2 bases at V and 6 bases at J, with 12 bases between the two ends. This CDR3 has 14 residues. Here the CDR3 reads CASSLSGVGDTQYF. The CDR3 DNA reads as TGTGCCAGCAGTTTATCGGGGGTCGGCGATACGCAGTATTTT.

This clonotype was recorded at least ten times. The chain combines TRBV10-2 with TRBJ2-7; D is uncertain. The CDR3 has 12 residues. The V end lost 5 bases, the J end lost 2 bases, and 7 bases lay between the germline ends. CDR1 and CDR2 from the germline V gene are WSHSY and SAAADI. The CDR3 reads CASSYRTYEQYF. Written as DNA, the CDR3 is TGCGCCAGCAGTTACCGAACCTACGAGCAGTACTTC.

This clonotype has ten or more counts. The chain carries TRBV12-3 or TRBV12-4 and TRBJ1-5; TRBD1 might be the D (6 bases). This CDR3 region has 16 residues. The V gene lost 3 bases and the J gene lost 2 bases, with 14 bases spanning the gap. Here the CDR3 DNA reads TGTGCCAGCAGTTTGGAGGGGGGTTACGGCAATCAGCCCCAGCATTTT. Its protein is CASSLEGGYGNQPQHF.

This clonotype was counted a few times. The chain combines TRBV9 with TRBJ2-7, with TRBD2 identical over 9 bases. The germline V gene encodes CDR1 SGDLS and CDR2 YYNGEE. This CDR3 region has 14 residues. Losses at the gene ends were 3 bases for V and 5 bases for J; bases not matched to a gene: 6. CDR3: CASSAGLAENEQYF. CDR3 sequence (DNA): TGTGCCAGCAGCGCGGGACTAGCTGAGAACGAGCAGTACTTC.